This T cell receptor beta chain derives from a study of cytomegalovirus exposure and HLA in healthy donors. Primers for the PCR totalled 60 Vbeta and 13 Jbeta. Sequenced by immunoSEQ multiplex PCR; TCRdb stores in-frame clones only, minus some. The sample holds 220,000 or so clones. Germline CDR1 reads WSHSY; CDR2 reads SAAADI. The ends were cut back, 6 bases at V and 1 base at J, with 14 bases in the middle. The CDR3 is 15 amino acids. The sequenced sample was PBMCs. The TCR comes from a girl aged 2 to 9 in good health and CMV-seropositive. The chain has TRBV10-2 and TRBJ2-3; D may be TRBD2 (6 bases). CDR3 sequence reads: CASRNGGWGTDTQYF. For the CDR3, the DNA is TGCGCCAGCAGGAACGGGGGTTGGGGCACAGATACGCAGTATTTT.